This T cell receptor (beta chain) is from a study of OX40 agonist ivuxolimab in advanced cancers. Study at large: Intravenous ivuxolimab at 0.01 to 10 mg/kg was given to patients every 2 weeks.

Libraries were prepared by immunoSEQ multiplex PCR; TCRdb keeps only in-frame clonotypes and omits some of them. Among some 43,000 clones listed, 88% were seen once. In this sample, this clone turned up once. There are 16 residues in the CDR3. Germline V gene lookup returns CDR1 MGHRA and CDR2 YSYEKL. Trimming took 4 bases from V and 0 from J, leaving 13 bases between them. The sequences come from CD4+ or CD8+ T cells sorted from blood, collected in a trial of the OX40 agonist ivuxolimab. This TCR derives from an adult with an advanced solid tumor such as melanoma, head and neck, liver or kidney cancer. The gene calls are TRBV4-1 and TRBJ2-1; maybe TRBD1 (5 bases). In DNA form, the CDR3 reads TGCGCCAGCAGCCTTTTAGGGGTAAGCTCCTACAATGAGCAGTTCTTC. Translation gives CASSLLGVSSYNEQFF.